The present T cell receptor (beta chain) was sequenced within a study of control samples from healthy donors and cancer patients. V trimming: 4 bases; J trimming: 3 bases; junction bases outside the gene matches: 10. Germline V CDR1 and CDR2: MNHEY, SMNVEV (reference sequence). CDR3 length equals 16 residues. The assay was immunoSEQ multiplex PCR, and TCRdb's table has in-frame clones only and misses some. This table has roughly 50,000 clones, roughly 96% appearing once. Material: blood. The V gene is TRBV27, the J gene TRBJ2-3; 7 bases line up with TRBD2. This clonotype was sampled from a woman in her twenties or thirties in good health. The CDR3: CASSSLSGGPTDTQYF. In DNA form, the CDR3 reads TGTGCCAGCAGTTCCCTCTCGGGGGGTCCGACAGATACGCAGTATTTT.